This entry lists 13 T cell receptor beta chains sequenced from one sample in a study of T cell responses to AZD1222 COVID-19 vaccine. The data were produced by immunoSEQ multiplex PCR, yet TCRdb's version contains in-frame clones alone and is incomplete. The data hold roughly 110,000 clones, with approximately 92% observed a single time. The sequencing here drew on peripheral blood, taken 28 days after the second AZD1222 dose. The source of these receptors is an adult who received the AZD1222 COVID-19 vaccine.

The chain links TRBV10-3 to TRBJ1-2; D is unclear. Trimming stripped 0 bases from V and 6 bases from J, with 5 bases between. CDR1 is ENHRY, CDR2 SYGVKD, per germline. The CDR3 extends over 12 amino acids. CDR3 coding DNA: TGTGCCATCAGTGAGTCGGGTCATGGCTACACCTTC. Protein product: CAISESGHGYTF.

The chain carries TRBV28 and TRBJ2-7; TRBD1 agrees at 7 bases. The germline V gene encodes CDR1 MDHEN and CDR2 SYDVKM. The V and J ends lost 4 bases and 0 bases, in that order; junction bases with no gene match: 0. The CDR3 contains 13 residues. Here the CDR3 reads CASSWDSSYEQYF. In DNA, the CDR3 is TGTGCCAGCAGTTGGGACAGCTCCTACGAGCAGTACTTC.

This chain joins TRBV18 and TRBJ2-3, with D possibly matching TRBD2 (5 bases). The germline V gene has CDR1 KGHSH and CDR2 LQKENI. There are 15 residues in the CDR3. Trimming left V 7 bases short and J 0 bases short, with 14 bases between. The CDR3 protein is CASFTRAASTDTQYF. In nucleotides, the CDR3 is TGTGCCAGCTTTACGCGGGCTGCTAGCACAGATACGCAGTATTTT.

This chain uses TRBV7-9 with TRBJ1-3; D ambiguous. Germline-derived CDR1 and CDR2 are SEHNR and FQNEAQ (reference sequence). The CDR3 consists of 13 residues. V was shortened by 5 bases and J by 1 base, with 6 bases between the two germline ends. In DNA form, the CDR3 reads TGTGCCAGCAGCCTGGGGTCTGGAAACACCATATATTTT. It encodes CASSLGSGNTIYF.

This chain links TRBV28 with TRBJ2-7; maybe TRBD1 (6 bases). V shed 5 bases and J shed 6 bases, with 20 bases lying between them. The CDR3 runs to 15 residues. Germline lookup yields CDR1 MDHEN and CDR2 SYDVKM. The CDR3 DNA follows: TGTGCCAGCAGTACGCAGGGGCGTATTTCGGGCGAGCAGTACTTC. Amino acids: CASSTQGRISGEQYF. Combining the CDR3 with reference TRBV28 and TRBJ2-7 gives the whole variable domain DVKVTQSSRYLVKRTGEKVFLECVQDMDHENMFWYRQDPGLGLRLIYFSYDVKMKEKGDIPEGYSVSREKKERFSLILESASTNQTSMYLCASSTQGRISGEQYFGPGTRLTVT.

The J gene is TRBJ1-5, the V gene TRBV4-1, with 9 nucleotides matching TRBD1. Germline V gene data show CDR1 as MGHRA and CDR2 as YSYEKL. The CDR3 runs to 13 residues. After removal of 4 bases from V and 5 bases from J, the junction contained 0 bases not matched to a gene. The chain's CDR3 is CASSRTGDQPQHF. CDR3 coding DNA: TGCGCCAGCAGCCGGACAGGGGATCAGCCCCAGCATTTT.

The gene calls are TRBV6-5 and TRBJ1-2, with D possibly being TRBD1 (5 bases). Germline V gene sequence: CDR1 MNHEY, CDR2 SVGAGI. The CDR3 runs 14 residues. Trimming cost V 2 bases and J 2 bases, with 9 bases left between them. The CDR3 loop is CASSYRTPNYGYTF. The CDR3 DNA follows: TGTGCCAGCAGTTACCGGACACCAAACTATGGCTACACCTTC.

CDR3 sequence: CASSLGGTKSYEQYF. In nucleotides, the CDR3 is TGTGCCAGCAGCTTAGGTGGGACTAAATCCTACGAGCAGTACTTC. The chain combines TRBV7-2 with TRBJ2-7; 7 bases fit TRBD2. The CDR3 extends over 15 amino acids. Germline CDR1 reads SGHTA; CDR2 reads FQGNSA. V shed 1 base, J shed 1 base, and the junction held 4 bases outside the gene matches.

The chain carries TRBV6-5 and TRBJ1-1, with no clear D. Germline CDR1 is MNHEY and CDR2 is SVGAGI. This CDR3 has 13 residues. Trimming cost V 6 bases and J 0 bases, with 8 bases left between them. CDR3 in amino acids: CASRPEVNTEAFF. The CDR3 DNA is TGTGCCAGCAGACCCGAAGTGAACACTGAAGCTTTCTTT.

In its sample, this clone was seen a few times. The rearrangement links TRBV6-4 to TRBJ1-5; tentatively, D is TRBD1 (6 bases). Germline V gene lookup returns CDR1 MRHNA and CDR2 SNTAGT. The CDR3 spans 15 residues. Trimming removed 0 bases from V and 5 bases from J, with 11 bases in between. Here the CDR3 DNA reads TGTGCCAGCAGTGACTCTGTGGGGGCCTATCAGCCCCAGCATTTT. Its translation is CASSDSVGAYQPQHF.

The chain is built from TRBV5-4 and TRBJ2-7, with no clear D. The germline V and J ends were trimmed by 0 bases and 2 bases, with 15 bases remaining between them. This CDR3 spans 16 amino acids. The germline V gene encodes CDR1 SGHNT and CDR2 YYREEE (reference sequence). The CDR3 protein is CASSLVQTQYTYEQYF. CDR3 sequence (DNA): TGTGCCAGCAGCTTGGTGCAGACCCAATATACCTACGAGCAGTACTTC.

CDR3 in DNA: TGTGCCCTCGGGGGCCCACACACAGATACGCAGTATTTT. Its translation is CALGGPHTDTQYF. The rearrangement uses TRBV30 and TRBJ2-3, with D possibly called TRBD1 or TRBD2 (6 bases each). The germline V gene has CDR1 GTSNPN and CDR2 SVGIG (reference sequence). Trimming removed 8 bases from V and 2 bases from J, with 14 bases in between. There are 13 residues in the CDR3.

This chain connects TRBV2 to TRBJ1-2; 8 bases are shared with TRBD1. This CDR3 contains 14 residues. Trimming cost V 6 bases and J 6 bases; bases outside gene matches: 9. Per germline, CDR1 SNHLY and CDR2 FYNNEI. CDR3 sequence (DNA): TGTGCCAGCAGCACAACAACGGGACAGGATGGCTACACCTTC. Translated, it gives CASSTTTGQDGYTF.